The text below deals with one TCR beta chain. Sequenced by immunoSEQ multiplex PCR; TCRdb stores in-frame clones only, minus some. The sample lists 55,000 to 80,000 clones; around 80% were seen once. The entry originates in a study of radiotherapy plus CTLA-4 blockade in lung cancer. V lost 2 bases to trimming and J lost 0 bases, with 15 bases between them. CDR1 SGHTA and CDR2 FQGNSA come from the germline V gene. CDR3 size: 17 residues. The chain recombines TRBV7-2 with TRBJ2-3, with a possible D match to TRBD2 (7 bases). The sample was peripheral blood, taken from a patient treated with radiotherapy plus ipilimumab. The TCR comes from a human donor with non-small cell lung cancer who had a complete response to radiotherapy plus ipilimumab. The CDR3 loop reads CASSLILGGHSTDTQYF. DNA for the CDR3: TGTGCCAGCAGCTTAATCCTGGGGGGGCATAGCACAGATACGCAGTATTTT.